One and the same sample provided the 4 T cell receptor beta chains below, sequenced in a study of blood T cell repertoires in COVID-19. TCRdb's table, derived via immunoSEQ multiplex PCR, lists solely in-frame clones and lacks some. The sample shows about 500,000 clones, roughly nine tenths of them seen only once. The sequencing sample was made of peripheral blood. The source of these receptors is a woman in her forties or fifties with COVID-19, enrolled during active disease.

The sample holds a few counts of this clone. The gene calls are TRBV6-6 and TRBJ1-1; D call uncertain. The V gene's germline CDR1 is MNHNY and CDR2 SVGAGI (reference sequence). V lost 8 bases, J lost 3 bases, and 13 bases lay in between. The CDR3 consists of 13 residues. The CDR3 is CASLSSRDTEAFF. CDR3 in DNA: TGTGCCAGCCTCTCTTCGAGGGACACTGAAGCTTTCTTT.

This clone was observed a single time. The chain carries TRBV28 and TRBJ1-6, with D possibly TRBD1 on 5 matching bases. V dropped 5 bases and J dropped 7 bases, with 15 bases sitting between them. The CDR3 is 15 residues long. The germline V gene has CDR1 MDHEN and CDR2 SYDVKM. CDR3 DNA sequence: TGTGCCAGCAGTCGAGCTCGGGGGGGAAATTCACCCCTCCACTTT. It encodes CASSRARGGNSPLHF.

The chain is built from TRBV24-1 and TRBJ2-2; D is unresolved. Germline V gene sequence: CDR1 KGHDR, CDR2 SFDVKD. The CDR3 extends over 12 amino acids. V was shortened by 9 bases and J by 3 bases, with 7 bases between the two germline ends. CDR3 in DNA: TGTGCCACCTTGGCTGACACCGGGGAGCTGTTTTTT. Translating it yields CATLADTGELFF.

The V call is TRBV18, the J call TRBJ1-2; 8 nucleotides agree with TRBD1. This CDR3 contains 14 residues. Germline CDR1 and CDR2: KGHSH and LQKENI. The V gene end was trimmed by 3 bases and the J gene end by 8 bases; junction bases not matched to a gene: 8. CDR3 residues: CASSPDREAYGYTF. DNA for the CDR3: TGTGCCAGCTCACCGGACAGGGAGGCGTACGGCTACACCTTC.